This note documents a single T cell receptor beta chain sequence. This record comes from a study of CD8 T cells in Susac syndrome. RNA was extracted with the RNeasy kit, and a quantity of about 0.5 to 1 ug was reverse transcribed using random hexamers. TCRdb ran MiXCR on the immunoSEQ multiplex PCR reads and lists one entry per CDR3 protein. Of around 300,000 distinct CDR3 sequences listed, over 75% are singletons. Material: CD8+ T cells from PBMCs. The receptor comes from a human donor with multiple sclerosis.

The chain's CDR3 is CASSFALREGRLKETQYF. The CDR3 DNA follows: TGTGCCAGCAGCTTTGCCCTGCGGGAGGGCCGTTTGAAAGAGACCCAGTACTTC. The V and J genes are TRBV7-2 and TRBJ2-5; TRBD2 agrees at 9 bases. Germline V lookup: CDR1 SGHTA, CDR2 FQGNSA. This CDR3 contains 18 residues. Trimming cost V 3 bases and J 3 bases; bases outside gene matches: 14.